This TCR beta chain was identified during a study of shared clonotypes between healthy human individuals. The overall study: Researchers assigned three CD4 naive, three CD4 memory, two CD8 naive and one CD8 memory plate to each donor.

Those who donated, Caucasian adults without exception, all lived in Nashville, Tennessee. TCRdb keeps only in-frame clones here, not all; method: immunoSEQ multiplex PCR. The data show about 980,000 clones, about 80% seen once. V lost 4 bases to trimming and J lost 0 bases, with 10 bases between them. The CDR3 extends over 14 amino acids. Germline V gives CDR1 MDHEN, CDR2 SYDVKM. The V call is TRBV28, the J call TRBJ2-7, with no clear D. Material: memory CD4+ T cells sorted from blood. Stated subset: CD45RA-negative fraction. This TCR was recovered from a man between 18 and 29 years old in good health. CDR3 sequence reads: CASSSPGLSYEQYF. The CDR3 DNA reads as TGTGCCAGCAGTTCACCGGGCCTCTCCTACGAGCAGTACTTC.